Listed below are T cell receptor beta chains from one sample, sequenced in a study of CD8 T cells in Susac syndrome. TCRdb reprocessed the immunoSEQ multiplex PCR reads with MiXCR, giving one entry per CDR3 protein. The sample yields 70,000 to 100,000 distinct CDR3 sequences, approximately 96% seen once. Sequenced: CD8+ T cells from PBMCs. The receptor source for this set is a human donor with Susac syndrome. The CDR3 runs from the conserved cysteine through the conserved F or W. The order of the fields is D gene, V gene, CDR3 protein. D genes are given only for firm matches.

-,TRBV4-3,CASSQDFPGEYQETQYF
TRBD2,TRBV29-1,CSVDGTSGKSSYNEQFF
TRBD1,TRBV11-2,CASSTGTGGFEQYF
TRBD2,TRBV27,CASRAGIPGEQYF
-,TRBV7-6,CASSLEVSYNEQFF
TRBD2,TRBV20-1,CSARGEREHHEQYF
TRBD2,TRBV6-2/TRBV6-3,CASSGLAEIQETQYF
-,TRBV25-1,CASSISYEQYF
-,TRBV6-5,CASSYSRPDTQYF
-,TRBV7-9,CSSGSGVGQPQHF
TRBD2,TRBV20-1,CSARPIPHSGRVPYEQYF
TRBD2,TRBV5-1,CASSYLADLPAPYNEQFF
TRBD2,TRBV9,CASSTGLAGATNVLTF
-,TRBV3-1,CASSQEGASSGGYTF
-,TRBV20-1,CSAFSNEKLFF
-,TRBV3-1,CASSPSRSGANVLTF
-,TRBV29-1,CSVRARDSGANVLTF
-,TRBV4-3,CASSQDPTGYEQYF
-,TRBV7-9,CASSLGAGNQPQHF
-,TRBV7-8,CASSFGAGKGVGYTF
-,TRBV7-6,CASRPLNQPQHF
-,TRBV20-1,CSARDTGRAFF
TRBD1,TRBV29-1,CSVEGGQGPGEDEQYF
-,TRBV27,CASRGENTEAFF
TRBD2,TRBV20-1,CSARDKGPSGRARDTQYF
TRBD2,TRBV27,CASSLWASGPFSGANVLTF
-,TRBV6-5,CASSYARDQTYEQYF
-,TRBV4-2,CASRPAGTYEQYF
-,TRBV20-1,CSARDKGTGVFYGYTF
-,TRBV29-1,CSVARQDQETQYF
-,TRBV3-1,CASSAKSRVHEQFF
TRBD1,TRBV5-6,CASEGQGQPQHF
-,TRBV4-3,CASSQDHVGSPLNYGYTF
-,TRBV15,CATSGYSVTAGANVLTF
-,TRBV5-1,CASSLAAGLEQFF
-,TRBV6-5,CASSYRQGGTEAFF
-,TRBV15,CATSRDRGYNQPQHF
TRBD1,TRBV9,CASSVAGGDHNEQFF
-,TRBV2,CASSESIGGGKDGYTF
TRBD1,TRBV20-1,CSARVQGQGNIRRPTNEKLFF
-,TRBV28,CASSLGFNQPQHF
TRBD1,TRBV30,CAWSVRGGGGYGYTF
-,TRBV9,CASSVSQGPTMGYTF
TRBD2,TRBV20-1,CSAGGLAVAEQFF
TRBD1,TRBV2,CASSTTPDRGDEQYF
TRBD1,TRBV5-1,CASSLPDRGSTDTQYF
-,TRBV7-8,CASSRRGAGYQPQHF
-,TRBV29-1,CSVEGAEYSVNTEAFF
-,TRBV2,CASSEKYF
TRBD2,TRBV15,CATSLPAGGRSETQYF